This TCR beta chain was recovered during a study of blood T cell repertoires in COVID-19. With regard to this clone: It is unclear where the CDR3 begins or ends on the DNA, so no DNA is shown, and the CDR3 is as TCRdb lists it.

The germline V gene encodes CDR1 SGHRS and CDR2 YFSETQ. Both ends counted, the CDR3 spans 11 residues. The method was immunoSEQ multiplex PCR; TCRdb's version includes in-frame clones alone and lacks a portion of them. The table has approximately 200,000 clones, approximately 84% seen once. The receptor comes from a woman between 25 and 40 years old who had recovered from COVID-19. The rearrangement joins TRBV5-1 to TRBJ1-6; the D call TRBD1 from the table was never checked on the DNA. The sample was PBMCs or T cells enriched from blood (not recorded which). This CDR3 reads CASSFGQGTNF.